The next 5 T cell receptor beta chains were all read from a single sample in a study of lung T cells in sarcoidosis with Löfgren's syndrome. TCRdb analysed the reads with MiXCR anew, one entry per CDR3 protein. The table includes 60,000 to 70,000 distinct CDR3 sequences, around 20% detected once. The sequenced sample was CD4+ T cells from PBMCs. These receptors were collected from a human donor with sarcoidosis (Löfgren's syndrome or another form), or a control subject (not recorded which).

On this clonotype itself: This may come from a read error, since a much larger clone is one base off. The rearrangement uses TRBV11-3 and TRBJ2-3; D ambiguous. CDR3 length: 13 residues. CDR1 and CDR2 (germline): SGHNT, YENEEA. The DNA for the CDR3 is TGTGCCAGCGGCTTAGACAGCACAGATACGCAGTATTTT. This sequence encodes CASGLDSTDTQYF.

This clonotype was picked up many times. This chain connects TRBV6-1 to TRBJ2-3; no firm D call. Germline CDR1 and CDR2: MNHNS and SASEGT. The CDR3 has 13 residues. V was clipped by 6 bases and J by 2 bases, with 9 bases between them. CDR3 sequence: CASRTDLTDTQYF. The CDR3 nucleotides read TGTGCCAGCAGAACGGACCTCACAGATACGCAGTATTTT.

About this clonotype: This could be a read error, since a much larger clone is one nucleotide away. V gene TRBV20-1 combines with J gene TRBJ2-2; D perhaps matches TRBD2 (5 bases). The ends were cut back, 3 bases at V and 3 bases at J, with 11 bases in the middle. Germline V gives CDR1 DFQATT, CDR2 SNEGSKA (reference sequence). The CDR3 totals 14 residues. The CDR3 DNA reads TGCAGTGCTAGTGGCATGAGGGACACCGGGGAGCTGTTTTTT. It yields the protein CSASGMRDTGELFF.

The chain employs TRBV6-4 and TRBJ1-1; 10 nucleotides agree with TRBD1. Germline V gene lookup returns CDR1 MRHNA and CDR2 SNTAGT. The V gene end was trimmed by 0 bases and the J gene end by 5 bases; junction bases not matched to a gene: 3. This CDR3 region has 15 residues. The CDR3 protein is CASSDSDRGQTEAFF. Written as DNA, the CDR3 is TGTGCCAGCAGTGACTCTGACAGGGGGCAAACTGAAGCTTTCTTT.

J is TRBJ2-2 and V is TRBV5-1, with TRBD1 identical over 7 bases. This CDR3 has 15 amino acids. In germline, CDR1 is SGHRS, CDR2 YFSETQ. The V and J ends lost 4 bases and 3 bases, in that order; junction bases with no gene match: 6. The CDR3 nucleotides are TGCGCCAGCAGCATCACAGGGGATCACACCGGGGAGCTGTTTTTT. This sequence encodes CASSITGDHTGELFF.